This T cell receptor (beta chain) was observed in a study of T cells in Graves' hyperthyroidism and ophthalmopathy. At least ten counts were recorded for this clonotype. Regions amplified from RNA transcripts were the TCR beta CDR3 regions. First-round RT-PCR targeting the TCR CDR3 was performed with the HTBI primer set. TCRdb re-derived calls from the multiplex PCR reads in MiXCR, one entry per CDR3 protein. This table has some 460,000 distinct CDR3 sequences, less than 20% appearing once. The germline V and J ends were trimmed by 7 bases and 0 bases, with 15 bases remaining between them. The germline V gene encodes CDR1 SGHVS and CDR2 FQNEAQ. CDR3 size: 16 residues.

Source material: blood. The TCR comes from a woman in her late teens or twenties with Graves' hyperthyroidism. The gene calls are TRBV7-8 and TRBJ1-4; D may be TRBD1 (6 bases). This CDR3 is CASTARGAATNEKLFF. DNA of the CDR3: TGTGCCAGCACGGCTCGGGGGGCGGCAACTAATGAAAAACTGTTTTTT.